The rows below give T cell receptor beta chains drawn from one sample of a study of T cell responses to AZD1222 COVID-19 vaccine. TCRdb keeps only in-frame clones here, not all; method: immunoSEQ multiplex PCR. The sample includes about 190,000 clones, around 94% of them seen just once. The sample in question was peripheral blood, obtained 28 days after the second dose of the MenACWY control vaccine. The receptors stem from an adult who received the MenACWY meningococcal vaccine as a control. The CDR3 runs from the conserved cysteine through the conserved F or W. The D gene is left open where the match is weak. Clone size is not always given. Where it is, it says once, few, many or a class for expanded clones.

D gene	clone size	V gene	J gene	CDR3 protein	CDR3 DNA
-	-	TRBV5-6	TRBJ1-3	CASSFSPTGNTIYF	TGTGCCAGCAGCTTTTCCCCAACTGGAAACACCATATATTTT
-	-	TRBV12-3/TRBV12-4	TRBJ2-5	CAIAYGALETQYF	TGTGCCATTGCCTACGGGGCTTTGGAGACCCAGTACTTC
-	-	TRBV9	TRBJ2-3	CASSPQGSSTDTQYF	TGTGCCAGCAGCCCTCAGGGATCTAGCACAGATACGCAGTATTTT
-	-	TRBV20-1	TRBJ1-2	CSASGRTRGYGYTF	TGCAGTGCTAGTGGCAGGACGAGGGGATATGGCTACACCTTC
-	-	TRBV10-1	TRBJ2-3	CASSQETRDTQYF	TGCGCCAGTTCACAGGAGACTAGGGATACGCAGTATTTT
TRBD2	-	TRBV10-1	TRBJ2-3	CASSESPVGTSGSSTDTQYF	TGCGCCAGCAGTGAGTCTCCGGTAGGGACTAGCGGAAGTTCCACAGATACGCAGTATTTT
-	-	TRBV4-2	TRBJ1-1	CASSQVGSGEAFF	TGTGCCAGCAGCCAAGTAGGCTCGGGTGAAGCTTTCTTT
TRBD2	-	TRBV19	TRBJ2-2	CASSPGRLAGVTGELFF	TGTGCCAGTAGCCCCGGGAGACTAGCGGGAGTAACCGGGGAGCTGTTTTTT
-	-	TRBV9	TRBJ2-7	CASSVDQGASYEQYF	TGTGCCAGCAGCGTAGATCAAGGGGCCTCCTACGAGCAGTACTTC
-	once	TRBV4-2	TRBJ2-1	CASSQGTASYNEQFF	TGTGCCAGCAGCCAAGGTACAGCTTCCTACAATGAGCAGTTCTTC
-	-	TRBV30	TRBJ1-2	CAWSNSREYGYTF	TGTGCCTGGAGTAACAGCCGGGAGTATGGCTACACCTTC
-	-	TRBV12-3/TRBV12-4	TRBJ2-1	CASKVTGYNEQFF	TGTGCCAGCAAGGTAACCGGATACAATGAGCAGTTCTTC
TRBD1	few	TRBV19	TRBJ2-7	CASSIRDRPYEQYF	TGTGCCAGTAGTATTAGGGACAGACCCTACGAGCAGTACTTC
-	-	TRBV27	TRBJ2-7	CASSFLPPYEQYF	TGTGCCAGCAGTTTTCTTCCCCCCTACGAGCAGTACTTC
-	-	TRBV15	TRBJ2-4	CATSRDSRGAQLQYF	TGTGCCACCAGCAGAGATAGTCGGGGAGCGCAACTGCAGTACTTC
TRBD2	-	TRBV9	TRBJ2-1	CASSPRSGRAGDNEQFF	TGTGCCAGCAGCCCCCGTAGCGGGAGGGCCGGGGACAATGAGCAGTTCTTC
-	-	TRBV6-1	TRBJ2-7	CASSEQSYEQYF	TGTGCCAGCAGTGAACAGTCCTACGAGCAGTACTTC
-	-	TRBV9	TRBJ1-1	CASSKFGRGKNTEAFF	TGTGCCAGCAGCAAATTTGGGAGGGGGAAAAACACTGAAGCTTTCTTT
-	-	TRBV6-5	TRBJ1-2	CASSRTLTGVNSYTF	TGTGCCAGCAGCCGTACGTTGACGGGGGTTAACTCCTACACCTTC
TRBD2	once	TRBV10-3	TRBJ2-7	CAIRGLAGGEQYF	TGTGCCATCAGGGGACTAGCGGGAGGCGAGCAGTACTTC
TRBD1	-	TRBV27	TRBJ1-5	CASTRTGGNQPQHF	TGTGCCAGCACAAGGACAGGGGGCAATCAGCCCCAGCATTTT
-	-	TRBV7-3	TRBJ1-6	CASSLTGGVGNSPLHF	TGTGCCAGCAGCTTAACGGGAGGGGTGGGCAATTCACCCCTCCACTTT
TRBD1	-	TRBV19	TRBJ1-1	CASSFGQGNTEAFF	TGTGCCAGTAGTTTTGGACAGGGGAACACTGAAGCTTTCTTT
-	-	TRBV11-2	TRBJ1-5	CASSLFSGSQPQHF	TGTGCCAGCAGCTTATTTTCCGGGTCTCAGCCCCAGCATTTT
-	-	TRBV9	TRBJ1-2	CASSSEAGGGYTF	TGTGCCAGCAGCTCCGAGGCCGGGGGTGGCTACACCTTC
-	-	TRBV6-5	TRBJ2-7	CASSFARETEQYF	TGTGCCAGCAGTTTCGCTCGGGAGACCGAGCAGTACTTC
-	-	TRBV27	TRBJ2-7	CASSLTTGSYEQYF	TGTGCCAGCAGTCTCACCACAGGGTCCTACGAGCAGTACTTC
-	-	TRBV7-3	TRBJ2-3	CASSLTPGTDTQYF	TGTGCCAGCAGCTTAACCCCAGGCACAGATACGCAGTATTTT
-	-	TRBV27	TRBJ1-1	CASSYFGQTEAFF	TGTGCCAGCAGTTATTTCGGACAGACTGAAGCTTTCTTT
TRBD1	once	TRBV7-3	TRBJ2-7	CASSPRGQGGGYEQYF	TGTGCCAGCAGCCCCCGAGGACAGGGGGGGGGTTACGAGCAGTACTTC
TRBD2	-	TRBV10-2	TRBJ2-7	CASISGREYEQYF	TGCGCCAGCATTAGCGGGAGGGAGTACGAGCAGTACTTC
TRBD2	-	TRBV10-3	TRBJ2-1	CATGLADYNEQFF	TGTGCCACCGGACTAGCAGACTACAATGAGCAGTTCTTC
TRBD1	-	TRBV3-1/TRBV3-2	TRBJ1-1	CASSQVSDRAEAFF	TGTGCCAGCAGCCAAGTCTCGGACAGGGCTGAAGCTTTCTTT
TRBD1	-	TRBV10-3	TRBJ1-3	CAISEFQGVSGNTIYF	TGTGCCATCAGTGAGTTCCAGGGGGTCTCTGGAAACACCATATATTTT
TRBD1	-	TRBV27	TRBJ2-7	CASSRTGNWYEQYF	TGTGCCAGCAGTAGGACAGGGAATTGGTACGAGCAGTACTTC
TRBD1	-	TRBV6-5	TRBJ1-1	CASSYSFTTGGTEAFF	TGTGCCAGCAGTTACTCCTTCACGACAGGGGGCACTGAAGCTTTCTTT